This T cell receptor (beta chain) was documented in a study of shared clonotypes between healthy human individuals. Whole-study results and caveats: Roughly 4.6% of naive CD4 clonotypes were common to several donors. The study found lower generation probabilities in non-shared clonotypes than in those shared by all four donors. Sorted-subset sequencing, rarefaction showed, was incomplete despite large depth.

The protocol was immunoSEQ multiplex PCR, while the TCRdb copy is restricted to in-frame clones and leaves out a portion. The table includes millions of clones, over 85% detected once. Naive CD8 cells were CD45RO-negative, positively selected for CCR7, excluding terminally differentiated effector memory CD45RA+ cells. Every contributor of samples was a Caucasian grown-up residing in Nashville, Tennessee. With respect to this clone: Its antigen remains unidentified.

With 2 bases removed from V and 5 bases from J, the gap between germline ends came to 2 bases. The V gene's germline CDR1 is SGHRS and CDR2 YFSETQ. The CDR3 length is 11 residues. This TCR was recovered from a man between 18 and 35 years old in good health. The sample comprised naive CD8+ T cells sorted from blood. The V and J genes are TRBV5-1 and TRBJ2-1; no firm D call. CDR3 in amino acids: CASSFNNEQFF. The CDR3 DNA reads TGCGCCAGCAGCTTTAACAATGAGCAGTTCTTC.